The source of this TCR beta chain is a study of blood T cell repertoires in COVID-19. As handled by the study authors: Reference gene primer amplification gave nucleated cell count estimates. Using immunoSEQ multiplex PCR, the repertoire was profiled, and TCRdb retains in-frame clones only, with some absent. The DNA gave D and trimming, while V, J and clone size come from that table. The repertoire holds around 140,000 clones, with approximately 80% as singletons. From germline, CDR1 is MNHEY and CDR2 SMNVEV (reference sequence). There are 16 residues in the CDR3. Deletions cut 7 bases from V and 0 bases from J, with 15 bases between.

This chain connects TRBV27 to TRBJ2-2; D perhaps matches TRBD2 (6 bases). What was sequenced was peripheral blood. The clonotype was recovered from a man aged 55 to 70 with active or convalescent COVID-19. This CDR3 reads CASTLQGLANTGELFF. The CDR3 nucleotides are TGTGCCAGCACTCTCCAGGGACTTGCGAACACCGGGGAGCTGTTTTTT.